One sample yielded the 14 T cell receptor beta chains listed below, sequenced in a study of OX40 agonist ivuxolimab in advanced cancers. The protocol was immunoSEQ multiplex PCR, while the TCRdb copy is restricted to in-frame clones and leaves out a portion. The profile shows about 66,000 clones, roughly 89% of them singletons. The material sequenced was CD4+ or CD8+ T cells sorted from blood, taken in a trial of the OX40 agonist ivuxolimab. The receptors here all came from an adult with an advanced solid tumor such as melanoma, head and neck, liver or kidney cancer.

V and J are TRBV19 and TRBJ2-6, with a tentative D call TRBD1 (5 bases). Germline V gives CDR1 LNHDA, CDR2 SQIVND (reference sequence). The CDR3 loop spans 15 amino acids. Trimming removed 8 bases at V and 0 bases at J, with 11 bases between. CDR3 in amino acids: CASVQGTSGANVLTF. The CDR3, as DNA: TGTGCCAGTGTTCAGGGTACCTCTGGGGCCAACGTCCTGACTTTC. Based on the CDR3 plus reference TRBV19 and TRBJ2-6, the full variable domain is DGGITQSPKYLFRKEGQNVTLSCEQNLNHDAMYWYRQDPGQGLRLIYYSQIVNDFQKGDIAEGYSVSREKKESFPLTVTSAQKNPTAFYLCASVQGTSGANVLTFGAGSRLTVL.

V is TRBV11-3 and J is TRBJ2-3; TRBD2 matches at 12 bases. Germline CDR1 reads SGHNT; CDR2 reads YENEEA. Germline trimming cut 5 bases from V and 4 bases from J; bases unmatched to any gene: 4. CDR3 size: 15 residues. CDR3 residues: CASSQRLAGADTQYF. As DNA, the CDR3 is TGTGCCAGCAGCCAGCGACTAGCGGGAGCAGATACGCAGTATTTT.

V is TRBV6-6 and J is TRBJ2-5; D gene ambiguous. V gave up 2 bases and J gave up 1 base, with 2 bases separating them. The CDR3 consists of 12 residues. Per the germline V gene, CDR1 is MNHNY and CDR2 is SVGAGI (reference sequence). As DNA, the CDR3 is TGTGCCAGCAGTTACAGCCAAGAGACCCAGTACTTC. It codes for CASSYSQETQYF.

The chain employs TRBV28 and TRBJ2-6, with D perhaps TRBD2 (6 bases). The germline CDR1 and CDR2 sequences are MDHEN and SYDVKM. There are 16 residues in the CDR3. The CDR3 DNA reads TGTGCGGTAACCGGGACGGGAGACTCTGGGGCCAACGTCCTGACTTTC. It yields the protein CAVTGTGDSGANVLTF.

The V call is TRBV7-2, the J call TRBJ2-3; 11 bases match TRBD2. The CDR3 has 17 amino acids. V dropped 2 bases and J dropped 4; count of bases not matched to a gene: 8. From germline, CDR1 is SGHTA and CDR2 FQGNSA. In DNA form, the CDR3 reads TGTGCCAGCAGCTTAAGAGGGGTAGCGGGAGGGCCAGATACGCAGTATTTT. Translation gives CASSLRGVAGGPDTQYF.

The V gene is TRBV30, the J gene TRBJ2-1; D may match TRBD1 or TRBD2 (5 bases each). V was clipped by 0 bases and J by 0 bases, with 15 bases between them. The CDR3 is made up of 17 amino acids. Germline V gives CDR1 GTSNPN, CDR2 SVGIG (reference sequence). The DNA of the CDR3 is TGTGCCTGGAGTGTGGGGGTCATATCTCGCTCCTACAATGAGCAGTTCTTC. Translated, it gives CAWSVGVISRSYNEQFF.

On this clone: The same CDR3 also results from other DNA sequences found in this sample. V and J are TRBV9 and TRBJ2-1; D call uncertain. Per germline, CDR1 SGDLS and CDR2 YYNGEE. CDR3 length: 15 residues. V dropped 0 bases and J dropped 1 base, with 8 bases sitting between them. The CDR3 region has the DNA TGTGCCAGCAGCGTAGAAGGCGGATCCTACAATGAGCAGTTCTTC. Translated: CASSVEGGSYNEQFF.

The J gene is TRBJ1-6, the V gene TRBV2; unclear D gene. Trimming cost V 6 bases and J 11 bases, with 14 bases left between them. The length of the CDR3 is 13 residues. Per the germline V gene, CDR1 is SNHLY and CDR2 is FYNNEI. CDR3 coding DNA: TGTGCCAGCAGGACTGACCCCGGCCCACCCCTCCACTTT. Residues: CASRTDPGPPLHF.

The chain uses TRBV18 and TRBJ2-2, with 9 bases that match TRBD2. Unmatched junction bases numbered 7, after V lost 2 bases and J lost 6 bases. Germline values: CDR1 KGHSH, CDR2 LQKENI. The CDR3 contains 16 residues. CDR3 protein: CASSPYLAGAPGELFF. In nucleotides, the CDR3 is TGTGCCAGCTCACCATATTTAGCGGGAGCCCCCGGGGAGCTGTTTTTT.

CDR3 residues: CASSEEPGFYEQYF. The CDR3 DNA follows: TGTGCCAGCAGTGAAGAACCAGGGTTCTACGAGCAGTACTTC. The rearrangement links TRBV6-1 to TRBJ2-7; TRBD1 might be the D (5 bases). Deletions cut 1 base from V and 3 bases from J, with 10 bases between. The germline gives CDR1 MNHNS, CDR2 SASEGT. This CDR3 contains 14 residues.

The sample holds one count of this clone. This chain joins TRBV5-1 and TRBJ2-3; D is perhaps TRBD2 (5 bases). Trimming took off 6 bases at V and 2 bases at J, with 13 bases between the two ends. The CDR3 runs to 14 residues. CDR1 is SGHRS, CDR2 YFSETQ, per germline. This chain's CDR3 is CASTPSGTTDTQYF. The CDR3 DNA reads as TGCGCCAGCACCCCCAGCGGTACCACAGATACGCAGTATTTT.

The chain combines TRBV5-1 with TRBJ2-7; TRBD1 or TRBD2 may be the D gene (5 bases each). The CDR3 sequence is 13 residues long. Germline loops: CDR1 SGHRS, CDR2 YFSETQ. Trimming took off 6 bases at V and 3 bases at J, with 13 bases between the two ends. The CDR3 DNA reads as TGCGCCAGCAAACCCGGGACGTACTACGAGCAGTACTTC. Translated: CASKPGTYYEQYF. The full variable domain, with the rest looked up from reference TRBV5-1 and TRBJ2-7, is KAGVTQTPRYLIKTRGQQVTLSCSPISGHRSVSWYQQTPGQGLQFLFEYFSETQRNKGNFPGRFSGRQFSNSRSEMNVSTLELGDSALYLCASKPGTYYEQYFGPGTRLTVT.

J is TRBJ1-6 and V is TRBV7-9; unclear D gene. The V and J ends lost 3 bases and 0 bases respectively, with 6 bases between them. The CDR3 length is 15 residues. From germline, CDR1 is SEHNR and CDR2 FQNEAQ (reference sequence). The CDR3 DNA reads as TGTGCCAGCAGCTTCGGGGACTCCTATAATTCACCCCTCCACTTT. Protein product: CASSFGDSYNSPLHF.

The chain carries TRBV9 and TRBJ2-1; 9 bases match TRBD1. The trim removed 2 bases at V and 9 bases at J, leaving 3 bases unmatched. The CDR3 is 13 residues long. Germline V gives CDR1 SGDLS, CDR2 YYNGEE. Written as DNA, the CDR3 is TGTGCCAGCAGCGTGGACAGGGGAGGTGAGCAGTTCTTC. Translated, it gives CASSVDRGGEQFF.